Listed below are T cell receptor beta chains from one sample, sequenced in a study of cytomegalovirus exposure and HLA in healthy donors. Sequencing used immunoSEQ multiplex PCR; TCRdb keeps in-frame clones, though not all of them. This table holds 200,000 or so clones, 87% found once. Sequenced input: PBMCs. The source is a man younger than 45 in good health and CMV-seronegative. The CDR3 runs from the conserved cysteine through the conserved F or W. The D gene is left open where the match is weak. Rows may omit the clone size; those that give it use once, few, many or a size class.

v_call	j_call	clone_size	d_call	cdr3_aa	cdr3_nt
TRBV5-8	TRBJ2-4	-	TRBD2	CASSLWTSGGASGKNIQYF	TGTGCCAGCAGCCTCTGGACTAGCGGGGGGGCCTCGGGGAAAAACATTCAGTACTTC
TRBV9	TRBJ1-4	once	-	CASSVGVAREGEKLFF	TGTGCCAGCAGCGTAGGCGTGGCCAGGGAGGGTGAAAAACTGTTTTTT
TRBV7-9	TRBJ1-2	-	-	CASRSGEQGIDGYTF	TGTGCCAGCAGGTCCGGGGAACAGGGCATTGACGGCTACACCTTC
TRBV7-6	TRBJ2-3	-	-	CASSSQMADTQYF	TGTGCCAGCAGCTCCCAGATGGCTGATACGCAGTATTTT
TRBV7-9	TRBJ1-2	-	TRBD1	CASSPRQGQAYGYTF	TGTGCCAGCAGCCCCAGACAGGGTCAGGCGTATGGCTACACCTTC
TRBV19	TRBJ1-1	once	-	CASRAQGGLAEAFF	TGTGCCAGTAGAGCCCAGGGTGGATTAGCTGAAGCTTTCTTT
TRBV7-9	TRBJ2-7	-	TRBD1	CASSRSADRGVYEQYF	TGTGCCAGCAGCCGAAGCGCAGACAGGGGTGTCTACGAGCAGTACTTC
TRBV7-2	TRBJ2-7	-	-	CASSLVGLASGSAYEQYF	TGTGCCAGCAGCTTAGTAGGTCTGGCGAGCGGGTCCGCCTACGAGCAGTACTTC
TRBV19	TRBJ2-7	-	TRBD2	CASSPTGTGSTSGATYEQYF	TGTGCCAGTAGTCCAACCGGGACAGGTTCGACTAGCGGGGCGACCTACGAGCAGTACTTC
TRBV11-2	TRBJ2-2	-	-	CASSLGRGGRRTGELFF	TGTGCCAGCAGCTTAGGAAGGGGGGGGAGGAGGACCGGGGAGCTGTTTTTT
TRBV6-6	TRBJ2-7	few	-	CASKTPSYEQYF	TGTGCCAGCAAGACACCCTCCTACGAGCAGTACTTC
TRBV5-1	TRBJ2-3	once	-	CASSPGGGSPDTQYF	TGCGCCAGCAGCCCGGGGGGCGGAAGCCCAGATACGCAGTATTTT
TRBV9	TRBJ2-7	-	-	CARQGEPWRRDF	TGTGCCAGGCAAGGAGAGCCCTGGCGGCGGGACTTC
TRBV19	TRBJ1-4	-	-	CASSVGTPGEKLFF	TGTGCCAGTAGTGTCGGGACACCGGGTGAAAAACTGTTTTTT
TRBV7-2	TRBJ2-3	-	-	CASSSLVADTQYF	TGTGCCAGCAGCTCTTTAGTTGCAGATACGCAGTATTTT
TRBV29-1	TRBJ2-7	-	-	CSVEDEQTYEQYF	TGCAGCGTTGAAGACGAACAGACCTACGAGCAGTACTTC
TRBV28	TRBJ1-5	few	TRBD1	CASSLWKGAGVDQPQHF	TGTGCCAGCAGTTTATGGAAGGGGGCCGGGGTCGATCAGCCCCAGCATTTT
TRBV20-1	TRBJ1-2	-	-	CSARLLSGYTF	TGCAGTGCTAGACTCCTCAGTGGCTACACCTTC
TRBV4-1	TRBJ2-7	-	-	CASSQDSREVPYEQYF	TGCGCCAGCAGCCAAGATTCCAGAGAGGTCCCCTACGAGCAGTACTTC
TRBV9	TRBJ2-1	-	TRBD1	CASSVEGGPRNEQFF	TGTGCCAGCAGCGTAGAAGGGGGCCCGCGGAATGAGCAGTTCTTC
TRBV7-2	TRBJ2-2	-	TRBD1	CASRPQGYGELFF	TGTGCCAGCAGACCACAGGGGTACGGGGAGCTGTTTTTT
TRBV6-1	TRBJ1-1	-	-	CASRPTGEAFF	TGTGCCAGCAGGCCCACAGGTGAAGCTTTCTTT
TRBV9	TRBJ2-6	few	-	CASSVDKSGANVLTF	TGTGCCAGCAGCGTCGACAAGTCTGGGGCCAACGTCCTGACTTTC
TRBV19	TRBJ1-1	-	-	CASSIIGETPPFF	TGTGCCAGTAGTATAATAGGGGAAACACCACCTTTCTTT
TRBV12-5	TRBJ1-1	-	-	CASGTDSGAEAFF	TGTGCTAGTGGTACTGACTCTGGCGCTGAAGCTTTCTTT
TRBV30	TRBJ2-7	-	-	CASLTRNEQYF	TGTGCCTCCCTGACTAGGAACGAGCAGTACTTC
TRBV18	TRBJ1-1	-	-	CASSPGQATLNTEAFF	TGTGCCAGCTCACCAGGGCAGGCGACCCTGAACACTGAAGCTTTCTTT
TRBV10-2	TRBJ1-4	-	-	CASSDMLTVEKLFF	TGCGCCAGCAGTGATATGTTGACAGTAGAAAAACTGTTTTTT
TRBV5-1	TRBJ2-2	-	-	CASRLGTNTGELFF	TGCGCCAGCAGACTAGGGACGAACACCGGGGAGCTGTTTTTT
TRBV5-6	TRBJ2-2	-	TRBD1	CASDAWGTGLDTGELFF	TGTGCCAGCGACGCTTGGGGGACAGGGTTGGACACCGGGGAGCTGTTTTTT
TRBV6-5	TRBJ1-1	-	-	CASSEAGGAVAFF	TGTGCCAGCAGTGAAGCTGGAGGGGCTGTTGCTTTCTTT
TRBV6-1	TRBJ2-3	-	-	CASTGQSTDTQYF	TGTGCCAGCACCGGACAATCCACAGATACGCAGTATTTT
TRBV6-5	TRBJ2-7	-	-	CASSNLGGTYEQYF	TGTGCCAGCAGTAACCTAGGGGGTACCTACGAGCAGTACTTC
TRBV19	TRBJ1-5	-	-	CASSRSSNQPQHF	TGTGCCAGTAGTCGGAGTAGCAATCAGCCCCAGCATTTT
TRBV2	TRBJ1-4	-	-	CASRRAGGSGEKLFF	TGTGCTAGCAGGAGGGCAGGTGGATCGGGTGAAAAACTGTTTTTT
TRBV5-7	TRBJ2-4	-	TRBD2	CASSLQAGGMTIAKNIQYF	TGTGCCAGCAGCTTGCAAGCGGGGGGGATGACCATAGCCAAAAACATTCAGTACTTC
TRBV18	TRBJ1-4	-	-	CASSSSASLLRRNEKLFF	TGTGCCAGCTCATCGAGCGCTTCACTCCTGCGCCGTAATGAAAAACTGTTTTTT
TRBV5-6	TRBJ2-3	-	-	CASSSEGTTDTQYF	TGTGCCAGCAGCTCAGAGGGAACCACAGATACGCAGTATTTT
TRBV30	TRBJ2-5	-	TRBD2	CAWTGTSGRALGQETQYF	TGTGCCTGGACTGGGACTAGCGGGAGGGCCTTGGGCCAAGAGACCCAGTACTTC
TRBV7-2	TRBJ1-2	-	TRBD1	CASSSGQGGSYGYTF	TGTGCCAGCAGCTCGGGACAGGGGGGTAGCTATGGCTACACCTTC
TRBV2	TRBJ1-5	-	-	CASRGRKRMDQPQHF	TGTGCCAGCAGGGGGCGTAAAAGAATGGATCAGCCCCAGCATTTT
TRBV19	TRBJ1-6	-	TRBD1	CASSMSGTGQASINSPLHF	TGTGCCAGTAGTATGTCCGGGACAGGACAAGCCAGCATTAATTCACCCCTCCACTTT
TRBV27	TRBJ1-2	-	-	CASSLGLRYGYTF	TGTGCCAGCAGTTTAGGTCTGCGCTATGGCTACACCTTC
TRBV7-8	TRBJ1-1	-	TRBD1	CASSSGTGDYTEAFF	TGTGCCAGCAGCTCTGGGACAGGGGATTACACTGAAGCTTTCTTT
TRBV7-9	TRBJ2-2	-	TRBD2	CASSGLADTGELFF	TGTGCCAGCTCAGGACTAGCCGACACCGGGGAGCTGTTTTTT
TRBV28	TRBJ2-7	-	TRBD1	CASSPTEEGANEQYF	TGTGCCAGCAGTCCTACTGAAGAGGGGGCTAACGAGCAGTACTTC
TRBV2	TRBJ2-2	-	TRBD1	CASSEGTGTGELFF	TGTGCCAGCAGTGAAGGGACAGGGACCGGGGAGCTGTTTTTT
TRBV13	TRBJ1-2	-	-	CASSLGHSGGYTF	TGTGCCAGCAGCTTAGGCCACTCGGGGGGCTACACCTTC
TRBV7-2	TRBJ2-7	-	-	CASSPDSYPYEQYF	TGTGCCAGCAGCCCAGACAGCTACCCCTACGAGCAGTACTTC
TRBV19	TRBJ1-5	few	TRBD1	CASRTWQGDQPQHF	TGTGCCAGTAGGACATGGCAGGGGGACCAGCCCCAGCATTTT
TRBV30	TRBJ1-5	-	TRBD1	CAWSGDRDSNQPQHF	TGTGCCTGGAGTGGGGACAGGGATAGCAATCAGCCCCAGCATTTT
TRBV30	TRBJ1-1	-	-	CAWSAQGVRNTEAFF	TGTGCCTGGAGTGCACAGGGCGTTCGAAACACTGAAGCTTTCTTT
TRBV28	TRBJ1-5	-	TRBD1	CASSLAGGSNQPQHF	TGTGCCAGCAGTTTAGCAGGGGGGTCCAATCAGCCCCAGCATTTT
TRBV10-3	TRBJ2-7	-	TRBD2	CAISQLAGINEQYF	TGTGCCATCAGTCAACTAGCGGGGATAAATGAGCAGTACTTC
TRBV14	TRBJ2-5	-	TRBD2	CASSQEQRGGKLQETQYF	TGTGCCAGCAGCCAAGAGCAGCGGGGGGGGAAATTACAAGAGACCCAGTACTTC
TRBV10-2	TRBJ2-7	few	TRBD1	CASSERQGRPYEQYF	TGCGCCAGCAGCGAACGACAGGGTAGACCCTACGAGCAGTACTTC
TRBV7-2	TRBJ2-1	few	TRBD2	CASTPLAGPYNEQFF	TGTGCCAGCACCCCGCTAGCGGGACCCTACAATGAGCAGTTCTTC